This T cell receptor (beta chain) was found in a study of circulating CD8 cells and anti-PD-1 response in melanoma. Live CD3+CD8+TCRalphabeta+ cells were sorted into four subsets by PD-1 and/or TIGIT. Judged by abundance, this clonotype is medium-sized. The QIAseq Immune Repertoire TCR panel built the libraries from roughly 15 ng of total RNA. TCRdb redid the calling of the reads with MiXCR, one entry per CDR3 protein. Among around 2,400 distinct CDR3 sequences listed, 6% to 7% were seen once. The CDR3 sequence is 17 residues long. Germline V gene lookup returns CDR1 MDHEN and CDR2 SYDVKM. V shed 3 bases and J shed 2 bases, with 19 bases lying between them.

Sequencing was performed on CD8+ T cells from PBMCs, taken at baseline or after one month of anti-PD-1 therapy (not recorded which). This sequence joins TRBV28 and TRBJ1-2; D possibly corresponds to TRBD1 (6 bases). This clonotype originated in a human donor with melanoma. The CDR3 region is CASSFPRLGGANYGYTF. As DNA, the CDR3 is TGTGCCAGCAGTTTCCCCCGGTTGGGGGGCGCAAACTATGGCTACACCTTC.